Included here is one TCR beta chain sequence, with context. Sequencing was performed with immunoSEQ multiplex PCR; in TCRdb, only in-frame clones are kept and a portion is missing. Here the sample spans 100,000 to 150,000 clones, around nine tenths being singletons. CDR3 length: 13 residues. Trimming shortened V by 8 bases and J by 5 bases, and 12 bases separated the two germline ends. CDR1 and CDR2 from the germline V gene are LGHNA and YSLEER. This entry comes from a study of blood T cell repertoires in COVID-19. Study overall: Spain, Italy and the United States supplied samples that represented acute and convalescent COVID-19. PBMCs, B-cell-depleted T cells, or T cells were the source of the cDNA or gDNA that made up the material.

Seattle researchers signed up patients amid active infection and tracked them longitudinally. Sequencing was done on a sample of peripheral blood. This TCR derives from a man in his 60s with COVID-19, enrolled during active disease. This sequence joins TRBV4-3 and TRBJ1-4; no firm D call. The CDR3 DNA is TGCGCCAGCGGTCCCGAACTGAATGAAAAACTGTTTTTT. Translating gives CASGPELNEKLFF.